These 17 T cell receptor beta chains share one sample of origin, sequenced in a study of identical twins (dated by TCRdb to 2016 to 2017). The method behind the library was 5' RACE. The data were produced on an Illumina HiSeq 2000. Clones were called with MiXCR by TCRdb after fastp trimmed the public reads at Q25, and only in-frame beta chains were retained. For every CDR3 protein sequence, its rows merge into one entry that carries the most common genes and DNA. Here the sample has roughly 1,500,000 distinct CDR3 sequences; around 29% occur a single time. The top ten hold more than 0.25% of the sample. The specimen sequenced was cord blood. These receptors all stem from a newborn girl in good health.

This clonotype appeared once. One end of the junction varies from germline; a read error may be responsible. The CDR3 sequence: CASSPEGRDPTGTQYF. CDR3 DNA sequence: TGTGCCAGCAGTCCAGAGGGGCGGGACCCCACAGGTACGCAGTATTTT. This chain joins TRBV13 and TRBJ2-3; D may be TRBD2 (6 bases). The CDR3 is 16 amino acids. CDR1 is PRHDT, CDR2 FYEKMQ, per germline (reference sequence).

The chain links TRBV4-1 to TRBJ1-1, with D tentatively TRBD1 (5 bases). The CDR3 totals 15 residues. V shed 0 bases and J shed 11 bases, with 19 bases lying between them. The germline CDR1 and CDR2 sequences are MGHRA and YSYEKL. The CDR3 nucleotides read TGCGCCAGCAGCCAAGATCGTCGACAGCTCGCGAGGGCTTTCTTT. Protein sequence: CASSQDRRQLARAFF.

This clonotype was seen a few times. The chain joins TRBV29-1 to TRBJ2-4; the D gene is possibly TRBD2 (5 bases). The J call is in doubt because the DNA end fits TRBJ2-5 better. The length of the CDR3 is 12 residues. Germline CDR1 and CDR2: SQVTM and ANQGSEA. The CDR3: CSVGIRRETQYF. For the CDR3, the DNA is TGCAGCGTGGGGATAAGGAGGGAGACCCAGTACTTC.

As DNA, the CDR3 is TGTGCCAGCAGTTTTTCGTCGGGGGGCAGAGAGCAGTTCTTC. It translates to CASSFSSGGREQFF. This chain uses TRBV27 with TRBJ2-1; D is perhaps TRBD2 (7 bases). The CDR3 is made up of 14 amino acids. Germline-derived CDR1 and CDR2 are MNHEY and SMNVEV (reference sequence). V lost 3 bases, J lost 10 bases, and 16 bases lay in between.

This clonotype has only a few counts. The V call is TRBV7-4, the J call TRBJ2-4; D possibly uses TRBD1 or TRBD2 (5 bases each). The germline V gene has CDR1 SGHVT and CDR2 SQSDAQ. The V end was cut by 7 bases, the J end by 4 bases, with 14 bases between. The CDR3 has 14 amino acids. This CDR3 reads CASTSVGEKNIQYF. The CDR3 region has the DNA TGTGCCAGCACCTCCGTGGGGGAAAAAAACATTCAGTACTTC.

V usage is TRBV7-9 and J usage is TRBJ1-1; D is uncertain. CDR1 and CDR2 (germline): SEHNR, FQNEAQ (reference sequence). The CDR3 is 14 amino acids. The V end was cut by 4 bases, the J end by 0 bases, with 9 bases between. For the CDR3, the DNA is TGTGCCAGCAGCTCCCTACACCTGAACACTGAAGCTTTCTTT. This codes for CASSSLHLNTEAFF. The whole variable domain, remainder taken from reference TRBV7-9 and TRBJ1-1, is DTGVSQNPRHKITKRGQNVTFRCDPISEHNRLYWYRQTLGQGPEFLTYFQNEAQLEKSRLLSDRFSAERPKGSFSTLEIQRTEQGDSAMYLCASSSLHLNTEAFFGQGTRLTVV.

The sample holds a few counts of this clonotype. The chain employs TRBV20-1 and TRBJ2-1, with 10 bases fitting TRBD1. V lost 4 bases and J lost 7; bases outside the gene matches: 10. The CDR3 covers 15 residues. Germline V gene lookup returns CDR1 DFQATT and CDR2 SNEGSKA (reference sequence). CDR3 nucleotides: TGCAGTGCTAACCCGACAGGGGGCTCCGCAAATGAGCAGTTCTTC. Protein product: CSANPTGGSANEQFF.

Only a few counts were recorded for this clonotype. The CDR3 region has the DNA TGTGCCAGCAGTTTATGGGTACAGGGGTCGAAGGGAAGAGCGCAGTATTTT. It encodes CASSLWVQGSKGRAQYF. The J gene is TRBJ2-3, the V gene TRBV27; 7 positions agree with TRBD1. Per germline, CDR1 MNHEY and CDR2 SMNVEV (reference sequence). CDR3 size: 17 residues. V lost 1 base to trimming and J lost 10 bases; unmatched junction nucleotides: 17.

The chain employs TRBV2 and TRBJ1-4; no clear D gene. V shed 3 bases and J shed 2 bases, with 10 bases lying between them. Germline V lookup: CDR1 SNHLY, CDR2 FYNNEI. This CDR3 spans 15 amino acids. CDR3 sequence: CASSDVASTNEKLFF. CDR3 coding DNA: TGTGCCAGCAGTGACGTGGCGAGCACTAATGAAAAACTGTTTTTT.

Comments on this clonotype: This may stem from a read error, because a much larger clone lies one nucleotide away. This chain uses TRBV5-1 with TRBJ2-3; D not certain. CDR1 and CDR2 (germline): SGHRS, YFSETQ. The CDR3 is 16 amino acids. The CDR3 DNA reads TGCGCCGGCAGCCCCGAAGGAATGTCAGGACCAGATACGCAGTATTTT. Translated, it gives CAGSPEGMSGPDTQYF.

The V and J genes are TRBV7-6 and TRBJ2-2; D is uncertain. Per germline, CDR1 SGHVS and CDR2 FNYEAQ. The germline V and J ends were trimmed by 1 base and 3 bases, with 12 bases remaining between them. CDR3 size: 16 residues. Here the CDR3 reads CASSLGIPRHTGELFF. The CDR3 DNA reads as TGTGCCAGCAGCTTAGGGATTCCCAGACACACCGGGGAGCTGTTTTTT.

The V gene is TRBV27, the J gene TRBJ2-7; D tentatively reads TRBD1 or TRBD2 (5 bases each). This CDR3 comprises 14 residues. From germline, CDR1 is MNHEY and CDR2 SMNVEV (reference sequence). Trimming took off 3 bases at V and 5 bases at J, with 14 bases between the two ends. CDR3 region: CASSFERGANEQYF. Here the CDR3 DNA reads TGTGCCAGCAGTTTTGAAAGGGGAGCCAACGAGCAGTACTTC.

The chain combines TRBV7-9 with TRBJ1-1, with a tentative D call TRBD1 (6 bases). The V and J ends lost 3 bases and 0 bases respectively, with 14 bases between them. CDR1 SEHNR and CDR2 FQNEAQ come from the germline V gene (reference sequence). This CDR3 has 16 residues. This CDR3 reads CASSFGTSIMNTEAFF. In nucleotides, the CDR3 is TGTGCCAGCAGCTTCGGGACAAGTATCATGAACACTGAAGCTTTCTTT.

To note about this clonotype: The DNA is omitted, as the CDR3 cannot be located on it reliably, and the CDR3 follows TCRdb's listing. The rearrangement uses TRBV21-1 and TRBJ2-7; the table's D call TRBD1 went unverified against the DNA. TRBV21-1 corresponds to a pseudogene. The CDR3 is made up of 15 amino acids, end residues included. The CDR3 loop is CASSKWGQGACEQYF.

The CDR3 is CASSFRRGDGELFF. The CDR3 DNA reads as TGTGCCAGCAGTTTTCGGCGGGGGGACGGGGAGCTGTTTTTT. The gene calls are TRBV12-3 or TRBV12-4 and TRBJ2-2, with TRBD2 identical over 8 bases. The length of the CDR3 is 14 residues. The J segment lost 7 bases and the V segment lost 3 bases, leaving 4 bases of the junction unmatched.

Only a few counts were recorded for this clonotype. Its ends do not fully match the called genes, so a read error is possible. The rearrangement links TRBV12-3 or TRBV12-4 to TRBJ2-1; 8 nucleotides match TRBD2. The CDR3 covers 13 residues. In DNA form, the CDR3 reads TGTGTCAGCAGTTTCACTAGCGGAGCTGAGCAGTTCTTC. Translating gives CVSSFTSGAEQFF.

V gene TRBV4-1 combines with J gene TRBJ2-5, with TRBD1 matching 11 bases. The better agreement between TRBJ2-7 and the DNA end casts doubt on the J call. This CDR3 is built from 16 residues. CDR1 and CDR2 (germline): MGHRA, YSYEKL. This CDR3 reads CASSHTFRDRGGEQYF. CDR3 bases: TGCGCCAGCAGCCATACATTCCGGGACAGGGGGGGCGAGCAGTACTTC.